The rows below give T cell receptor beta chains drawn from one sample of a study of CD8+CD57+ T cells in acquired aplastic anemia. TCRdb itself ran the reads through MiXCR, one entry per CDR3 protein. The sample contains 150,000 to 200,000 distinct CDR3 sequences, about 64% of which appear only once. Source material: sorted CD4+, CD8+, or CD8+CD57+ T cells (not recorded which) from PBMCs. The origin of the receptors is a human donor in good health. Each CDR3 is given with its conserved first and last residue. D genes are given only for firm matches. The size entry is marked missing in some rows and otherwise reads once, few, many or a size class.

V gene: TRBV14; clone size: NA; J gene: TRBJ2-7; D gene: TRBD1; CDR3 DNA: TGTGCCAGCAGCCCACGGGACAGCTTATCCTACGAGCAGTACTTC; CDR3 protein: CASSPRDSLSYEQYF
V gene: TRBV12-3/TRBV12-4; clone size: NA; J gene: TRBJ2-7; D gene: NA; CDR3 DNA: TGTGCCAGCAGTTCCGACAGGCCTTACGAGCAGTACTTC; CDR3 protein: CASSSDRPYEQYF
V gene: TRBV15; clone size: NA; J gene: TRBJ2-1; D gene: NA; CDR3 DNA: TGTGCCACCAACAACCCACCTGGAGGTCGCAATGAGCAGTTCTTC; CDR3 protein: CATNNPPGGRNEQFF
V gene: TRBV2; clone size: NA; J gene: TRBJ1-2; D gene: NA; CDR3 DNA: TGTGCCAGCATGTTTATAACAAATGGCTACACCTTC; CDR3 protein: CASMFITNGYTF
V gene: TRBV9; clone size: NA; J gene: TRBJ1-2; D gene: TRBD1; CDR3 DNA: TGTGCCAGCAGCGTAAGGGACAGGGGGTCAGGTGGCTACACCTTC; CDR3 protein: CASSVRDRGSGGYTF
V gene: TRBV12-3/TRBV12-4; clone size: NA; J gene: TRBJ2-7; D gene: NA; CDR3 DNA: TGTGCCAGCAGTTTACCACCGGGCCAGCAGTACTTC; CDR3 protein: CASSLPPGQQYF
V gene: TRBV7-8; clone size: NA; J gene: TRBJ2-1; D gene: TRBD1; CDR3 DNA: TGTGCCAGCAGCTTAGGGGGGACAGTGGAGATGGAGCAGTTCTTC; CDR3 protein: CASSLGGTVEMEQFF
V gene: TRBV7-2; clone size: NA; J gene: TRBJ1-1; D gene: NA; CDR3 DNA: TGTGCCAGCAGCTGGGTTGGGGGGATGAACACTGAAGCTTTCTTT; CDR3 protein: CASSWVGGMNTEAFF
V gene: TRBV7-8; clone size: NA; J gene: TRBJ2-5; D gene: TRBD1; CDR3 DNA: TGTGCCAGCAGCTTAGGACAGGGTAAGGACCAAGAGACCCAGTACTTC; CDR3 protein: CASSLGQGKDQETQYF
V gene: TRBV20-1; clone size: NA; J gene: TRBJ2-2; D gene: NA; CDR3 DNA: TGCAGTGCTAGGGGGGGACGGGAGAACGGGGAGCTGTTTTTT; CDR3 protein: CSARGGRENGELFF
V gene: TRBV7-9; clone size: NA; J gene: TRBJ2-3; D gene: NA; CDR3 DNA: TGTGCCAGCATCACCAAGGCCAAAAGCACAGATACGCAGTATTTT; CDR3 protein: CASITKAKSTDTQYF
V gene: TRBV2; clone size: NA; J gene: TRBJ1-2; D gene: TRBD1; CDR3 DNA: TGTGCCAGCAGCCGGGACAGGGAGGTATATGGCTACACCTTC; CDR3 protein: CASSRDREVYGYTF
V gene: TRBV14; clone size: NA; J gene: TRBJ1-1; D gene: TRBD1; CDR3 DNA: TGTGCCAGCAGCGGGGTGGGGACAGGGGGCCAACAGAGCACTGAAGCTTTCTTT; CDR3 protein: CASSGVGTGGQQSTEAFF
V gene: TRBV7-2; clone size: NA; J gene: TRBJ1-5; D gene: NA; CDR3 DNA: TGTGCCAGCAGCTTAACCTCAGGTGAGACTCCCCAGCATTTT; CDR3 protein: CASSLTSGETPQHF
V gene: TRBV20-1; clone size: few; J gene: TRBJ1-6; D gene: NA; CDR3 DNA: TGCAGTGCTAGAGTCCAGGGGACCCACCACCTCCACTTT; CDR3 protein: CSARVQGTHHLHF
V gene: TRBV5-1; clone size: NA; J gene: TRBJ1-1; D gene: NA; CDR3 DNA: TGCGCCAGCAGCTTCTACACAGTAATGAACACTGAAGCTTTCTTT; CDR3 protein: CASSFYTVMNTEAFF
V gene: TRBV30; clone size: once; J gene: TRBJ2-5; D gene: NA; CDR3 DNA: TGTGCCTGGATGCCGTCACTTTCCCCCGAGACCCAGTACTTC; CDR3 protein: CAWMPSLSPETQYF
V gene: TRBV7-8; clone size: few; J gene: TRBJ2-7; D gene: TRBD1; CDR3 DNA: TGTGCCAGCAGCGCTGGACAGGGAAGGGGTGAGGAGCAGTACTTC; CDR3 protein: CASSAGQGRGEEQYF
V gene: TRBV7-8; clone size: NA; J gene: TRBJ2-7; D gene: NA; CDR3 DNA: TGTGCCAGCAGCTCTAGGGGTACCTACGAGCAGTACTTC; CDR3 protein: CASSSRGTYEQYF
V gene: TRBV2; clone size: many; J gene: TRBJ2-1; D gene: NA; CDR3 DNA: TGTGCCAGCGGAGTGGGTAGCGGATATGAGCAGTTCTTC; CDR3 protein: CASGVGSGYEQFF
V gene: TRBV6-5; clone size: NA; J gene: TRBJ2-3; D gene: NA; CDR3 DNA: TGTGCCTGCAGACTCGCGGGGTGGCGCACAGATACGCAGTATTTT; CDR3 protein: CACRLAGWRTDTQYF
V gene: TRBV27; clone size: NA; J gene: TRBJ1-2; D gene: NA; CDR3 DNA: TGTGCCAGCAGTGGATCAGGGGCACACTATGGCTACACCTTC; CDR3 protein: CASSGSGAHYGYTF
V gene: TRBV19; clone size: NA; J gene: TRBJ1-5; D gene: TRBD1; CDR3 DNA: TGTGCCAGTAGGATGACAGGGTACAATCAGCCCCAGCATTTT; CDR3 protein: CASRMTGYNQPQHF
V gene: TRBV19; clone size: NA; J gene: TRBJ2-7; D gene: NA; CDR3 DNA: TGTGCCAGTAGTATAGACCTAACTTACGAGCAGTACTTC; CDR3 protein: CASSIDLTYEQYF
V gene: TRBV7-2; clone size: NA; J gene: TRBJ2-3; D gene: TRBD2; CDR3 DNA: TGTGCCAGCAGCTCCCAGGTAGTCAGCGGGGGAAATACGCAGTATTTT; CDR3 protein: CASSSQVVSGGNTQYF
V gene: TRBV2; clone size: NA; J gene: TRBJ2-7; D gene: NA; CDR3 DNA: TGTGCCAGCAGTGGAGTTCTGGGGAGTGGCGAGCAGTACTTC; CDR3 protein: CASSGVLGSGEQYF
V gene: TRBV6-2/TRBV6-3; clone size: NA; J gene: TRBJ2-7; D gene: TRBD2; CDR3 DNA: TGTGCCAGCAGCCGCGGCGGGGCGGGGGTTTACGAGCAGTACTTC; CDR3 protein: CASSRGGAGVYEQYF
V gene: TRBV20-1; clone size: NA; J gene: TRBJ1-1; D gene: TRBD1; CDR3 DNA: TGCAGTGCTTGTAGGGACAGGAGGAACACTGAAGCTTTCTTT; CDR3 protein: CSACRDRRNTEAFF
V gene: TRBV13; clone size: many; J gene: TRBJ2-3; D gene: NA; CDR3 DNA: TGTGCCAGCAGCTTTGGGGAGGCCCTCACAGATACGCAGTATTTT; CDR3 protein: CASSFGEALTDTQYF
V gene: TRBV27; clone size: once; J gene: TRBJ1-6; D gene: NA; CDR3 DNA: TGTGCCAGCAGTTTCAGTTATTATTCACACCTCCACTTT; CDR3 protein: CASSFSYYSHLHF
V gene: TRBV5-6; clone size: NA; J gene: TRBJ1-4; D gene: NA; CDR3 DNA: TGTGCCAGCAGCTCCGGCAATGAAAAACTGTTTTTT; CDR3 protein: CASSSGNEKLFF
V gene: TRBV20-1; clone size: few; J gene: TRBJ2-5; D gene: NA; CDR3 DNA: TGCAGTGCTAGCCGAGCGGAGACCCAGTACTTC; CDR3 protein: CSASRAETQYF